One T cell receptor beta chain is described in this entry. The sample originates from a study of blood T cell repertoires in COVID-19. Original handling: How many nucleated cells were present was estimated from reference gene primer amplification. TCRdb's copy holds only in-frame clones and misses some; the assay was immunoSEQ multiplex PCR. Clone size and V and J calls were adopted from that table, with D and trimming inferred from the DNA. The repertoire holds about 60,000 clones, with 80% to 90% as singletons. The CDR3 consists of 16 residues. J gave up 0 bases and V 4 bases, and 3 bases lay outside the gene matches. From germline, CDR1 is LNHDA and CDR2 SQIVND (reference sequence).

The rearrangement links TRBV19 to TRBJ2-2; 9 bases line up with TRBD2. The sequence was collected from a human donor in a cohort sampled during active COVID-19. The specimen was peripheral blood. This CDR3 reads CASSTLAGANTGELFF. DNA for the CDR3: TGTGCCAGTAGTACCTTAGCGGGGGCGAACACCGGGGAGCTGTTTTTT. Full variable domain (outside the CDR3, taken from reference TRBV19 and TRBJ2-2): DGGITQSPKYLFRKEGQNVTLSCEQNLNHDAMYWYRQDPGQGLRLIYYSQIVNDFQKGDIAEGYSVSREKKESFPLTVTSAQKNPTAFYLCASSTLAGANTGELFFGEGSRLTVL.